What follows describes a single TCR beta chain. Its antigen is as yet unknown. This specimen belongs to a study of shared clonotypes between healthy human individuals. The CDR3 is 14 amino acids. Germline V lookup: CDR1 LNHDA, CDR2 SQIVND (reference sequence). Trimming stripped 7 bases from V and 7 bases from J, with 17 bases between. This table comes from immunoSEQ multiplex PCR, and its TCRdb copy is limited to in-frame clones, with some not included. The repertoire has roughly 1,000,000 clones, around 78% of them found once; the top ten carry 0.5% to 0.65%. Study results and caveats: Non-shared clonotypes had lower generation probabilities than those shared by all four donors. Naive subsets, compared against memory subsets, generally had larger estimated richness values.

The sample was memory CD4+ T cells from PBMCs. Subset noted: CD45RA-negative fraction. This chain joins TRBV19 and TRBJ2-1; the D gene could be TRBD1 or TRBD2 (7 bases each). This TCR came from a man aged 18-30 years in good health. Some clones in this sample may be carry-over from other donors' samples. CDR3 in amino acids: CASTPRQGGNEQFF. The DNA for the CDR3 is TGTGCCAGTACCCCTAGACAGGGAGGGAATGAGCAGTTCTTC. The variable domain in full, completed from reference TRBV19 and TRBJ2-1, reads DGGITQSPKYLFRKEGQNVTLSCEQNLNHDAMYWYRQDPGQGLRLIYYSQIVNDFQKGDIAEGYSVSREKKESFPLTVTSAQKNPTAFYLCASTPRQGGNEQFFGPGTRLTVL.